This TCR beta chain was sequenced for a study of blood T cell repertoires in COVID-19. Study at large: Sites across the United States, Italy and Spain contributed samples from acute and convalescent COVID-19. Nucleic acid was either cDNA or gDNA, and it came from T cells, B-cell-depleted T cells, or PBMCs.

As handled by the study authors: From reference gene primer amplification, estimates of nucleated cell counts were derived. Sequenced by immunoSEQ multiplex PCR; TCRdb stores in-frame clones only, minus some. Clonal size and the V and J genes are those of that table, whereas D and trimming came from the DNA. The table has tens of thousands of clones, around 83% seen once. The CDR3 spans 14 residues. The germline gives CDR1 ENHRY, CDR2 SYGVKD. V shed 8 bases, J shed 5 bases, and the junction held 8 bases outside the gene matches. The J gene is TRBJ2-1, the V gene TRBV10-3, with 8 bases aligning to TRBD2. This clonotype was sampled from a man in his 70s with active COVID-19. Sequencing used peripheral blood. The CDR3 DNA is TGTGCCATCGGAGCGGGGGTGGGAGACAATGAGCAGTTCTTC. Its translation: CAIGAGVGDNEQFF.